The 11 T cell receptor beta chains listed next were all sequenced from one sample in a study of blood T cell repertoires in COVID-19. Clones were read by immunoSEQ multiplex PCR, and TCRdb kept only the in-frame ones, dropping some. The sample lists roughly 200,000 clones; about 86% were seen once. The sequenced sample was PBMCs or T cells enriched from blood (not recorded which). The receptors were gathered from a woman aged 45-65 years in a cohort exposed to, infected with or recovered from COVID-19 (not recorded which).

The V gene is TRBV5-5, the J gene TRBJ1-5; D gene uncertain. The CDR3 loop spans 15 amino acids. Per germline, CDR1 SGHKS and CDR2 YYEKEE (reference sequence). Trimming left V 4 bases short and J 0 bases short, with 11 bases between. In DNA form, the CDR3 reads TGTGCCAGCAGCCGTACAGCTTATAGCAATCAGCCCCAGCATTTT. This codes for CASSRTAYSNQPQHF.

V is TRBV12-1 and J is TRBJ2-7; the table's D gene call, TRBD2, was not cross checked with the DNA. TRBV12-1 is marked as a pseudogene. The CDR3 totals 16 residues. CDR3 sequence: CASSSPSSGGAYEQYF. The CDR3 DNA follows: TGTGCCAGCAGTTCTCCTTCTAGCGGAGGGGCTTACGAGCAGTACTTC.

The chain links TRBV11-3 to TRBJ1-1; D is unclear. Trimming pared 5 bases from V and 4 bases from J, leaving 11 bases between. CDR3 size: 13 residues. CDR1 is SGHNT and CDR2 is YENEEA in the germline V gene. As DNA, the CDR3 is TGTGCCAGCAGCGATGGCCTCCTCACTGAAGCTTTCTTT. It is translated as CASSDGLLTEAFF.

J is TRBJ2-5 and V is TRBV11-3, with 14 bases that match TRBD2. V shed 3 bases and J 5 bases; nucleotides not matched to a gene: 2. This CDR3 is built from 15 residues. Per the germline V gene, CDR1 is SGHNT and CDR2 is YENEEA. CDR3 DNA sequence: TGTGCCAGCAGCTTGGGACTAGCGGGGGCGGAGACCCAGTACTTC. Translated, it gives CASSLGLAGAETQYF.

CDR3 in amino acids: CASSIDRETQYF. CDR3 sequence (DNA): TGTGCCAGTAGTATAGACAGGGAGACCCAGTACTTC. The V and J genes are TRBV19 and TRBJ2-5; D not certain. The length of the CDR3 is 12 residues. Trimming removed 0 bases from V and 5 bases from J, with 4 bases in between. CDR1 is LNHDA, CDR2 SQIVND, per germline (reference sequence).

This clone was observed once. The J gene is TRBJ2-4, the V gene TRBV5-4, with 7 bases aligning to TRBD2. Germline loops: CDR1 SGHNT, CDR2 YYREEE (reference sequence). V gave up 0 bases and J gave up 4 bases; unmatched junction bases: 7. CDR3 length equals 16 residues. CDR3 DNA: TGTGCCAGCAGCTTGGACGGGGGGACCTTAAAAAACATTCAGTACTTC. This encodes CASSLDGGTLKNIQYF.

The chain couples TRBV2 to TRBJ2-1, with D possibly TRBD1 on 6 matching bases. The CDR3 has 13 amino acids. CDR1 and CDR2 from the germline V gene are SNHLY and FYNNEI. Trimming took off 9 bases at V and 3 bases at J, with 12 bases between the two ends. CDR3 DNA: TGTGCCAGAACAGGGATCGGCTACAATGAGCAGTTCTTC. Translating it yields CARTGIGYNEQFF.

This chain connects TRBV5-4 to TRBJ1-4; tentatively, D is TRBD1 (6 bases). In germline, CDR1 is SGHNT, CDR2 YYREEE (reference sequence). Deletions cut 0 bases from V and 7 bases from J, with 10 bases between. The CDR3 loop spans 14 amino acids. The CDR3 spells CASSLGRGSEKLFF. The CDR3 nucleotides are TGTGCCAGCAGCTTGGGCAGGGGTTCTGAAAAACTGTTTTTT.

This sequence joins TRBV9 and TRBJ1-2; TRBD1 matches at 11 bases. The trim removed 0 bases at V and 4 bases at J, leaving 5 bases unmatched. The CDR3 runs to 16 residues. The V gene's germline CDR1 is SGDLS and CDR2 YYNGEE. The CDR3 DNA is TGTGCCAGCAGCGTAGAGGGGACAGGGGGGTTCTATGGCTACACCTTC. Protein sequence: CASSVEGTGGFYGYTF.

CDR3 region: CARGRDNMNTEAFF. As DNA, the CDR3 is TGTGCCCGGGGGAGGGACAACATGAACACTGAAGCTTTCTTT. This chain connects TRBV30 to TRBJ1-1, with D possibly TRBD1 on 6 matching bases. Germline V gene lookup returns CDR1 GTSNPN and CDR2 SVGIG (reference sequence). Trimming shortened V by 8 bases and J by 0 bases, and 16 bases separated the two germline ends. This CDR3 comprises 14 residues.

This clone was recorded only once. V usage is TRBV28 and J usage is TRBJ2-7; a weak D match, TRBD1 (6 bases). V was trimmed by 3 bases and J by 0 bases, leaving 9 bases between them. The CDR3 consists of 14 residues. CDR1 is MDHEN and CDR2 is SYDVKM in the germline V gene. The DNA of the CDR3 is TGTGCCAGCAGTTTCGGCAGGGGCTCCTACGAGCAGTACTTC. Translating gives CASSFGRGSYEQYF.